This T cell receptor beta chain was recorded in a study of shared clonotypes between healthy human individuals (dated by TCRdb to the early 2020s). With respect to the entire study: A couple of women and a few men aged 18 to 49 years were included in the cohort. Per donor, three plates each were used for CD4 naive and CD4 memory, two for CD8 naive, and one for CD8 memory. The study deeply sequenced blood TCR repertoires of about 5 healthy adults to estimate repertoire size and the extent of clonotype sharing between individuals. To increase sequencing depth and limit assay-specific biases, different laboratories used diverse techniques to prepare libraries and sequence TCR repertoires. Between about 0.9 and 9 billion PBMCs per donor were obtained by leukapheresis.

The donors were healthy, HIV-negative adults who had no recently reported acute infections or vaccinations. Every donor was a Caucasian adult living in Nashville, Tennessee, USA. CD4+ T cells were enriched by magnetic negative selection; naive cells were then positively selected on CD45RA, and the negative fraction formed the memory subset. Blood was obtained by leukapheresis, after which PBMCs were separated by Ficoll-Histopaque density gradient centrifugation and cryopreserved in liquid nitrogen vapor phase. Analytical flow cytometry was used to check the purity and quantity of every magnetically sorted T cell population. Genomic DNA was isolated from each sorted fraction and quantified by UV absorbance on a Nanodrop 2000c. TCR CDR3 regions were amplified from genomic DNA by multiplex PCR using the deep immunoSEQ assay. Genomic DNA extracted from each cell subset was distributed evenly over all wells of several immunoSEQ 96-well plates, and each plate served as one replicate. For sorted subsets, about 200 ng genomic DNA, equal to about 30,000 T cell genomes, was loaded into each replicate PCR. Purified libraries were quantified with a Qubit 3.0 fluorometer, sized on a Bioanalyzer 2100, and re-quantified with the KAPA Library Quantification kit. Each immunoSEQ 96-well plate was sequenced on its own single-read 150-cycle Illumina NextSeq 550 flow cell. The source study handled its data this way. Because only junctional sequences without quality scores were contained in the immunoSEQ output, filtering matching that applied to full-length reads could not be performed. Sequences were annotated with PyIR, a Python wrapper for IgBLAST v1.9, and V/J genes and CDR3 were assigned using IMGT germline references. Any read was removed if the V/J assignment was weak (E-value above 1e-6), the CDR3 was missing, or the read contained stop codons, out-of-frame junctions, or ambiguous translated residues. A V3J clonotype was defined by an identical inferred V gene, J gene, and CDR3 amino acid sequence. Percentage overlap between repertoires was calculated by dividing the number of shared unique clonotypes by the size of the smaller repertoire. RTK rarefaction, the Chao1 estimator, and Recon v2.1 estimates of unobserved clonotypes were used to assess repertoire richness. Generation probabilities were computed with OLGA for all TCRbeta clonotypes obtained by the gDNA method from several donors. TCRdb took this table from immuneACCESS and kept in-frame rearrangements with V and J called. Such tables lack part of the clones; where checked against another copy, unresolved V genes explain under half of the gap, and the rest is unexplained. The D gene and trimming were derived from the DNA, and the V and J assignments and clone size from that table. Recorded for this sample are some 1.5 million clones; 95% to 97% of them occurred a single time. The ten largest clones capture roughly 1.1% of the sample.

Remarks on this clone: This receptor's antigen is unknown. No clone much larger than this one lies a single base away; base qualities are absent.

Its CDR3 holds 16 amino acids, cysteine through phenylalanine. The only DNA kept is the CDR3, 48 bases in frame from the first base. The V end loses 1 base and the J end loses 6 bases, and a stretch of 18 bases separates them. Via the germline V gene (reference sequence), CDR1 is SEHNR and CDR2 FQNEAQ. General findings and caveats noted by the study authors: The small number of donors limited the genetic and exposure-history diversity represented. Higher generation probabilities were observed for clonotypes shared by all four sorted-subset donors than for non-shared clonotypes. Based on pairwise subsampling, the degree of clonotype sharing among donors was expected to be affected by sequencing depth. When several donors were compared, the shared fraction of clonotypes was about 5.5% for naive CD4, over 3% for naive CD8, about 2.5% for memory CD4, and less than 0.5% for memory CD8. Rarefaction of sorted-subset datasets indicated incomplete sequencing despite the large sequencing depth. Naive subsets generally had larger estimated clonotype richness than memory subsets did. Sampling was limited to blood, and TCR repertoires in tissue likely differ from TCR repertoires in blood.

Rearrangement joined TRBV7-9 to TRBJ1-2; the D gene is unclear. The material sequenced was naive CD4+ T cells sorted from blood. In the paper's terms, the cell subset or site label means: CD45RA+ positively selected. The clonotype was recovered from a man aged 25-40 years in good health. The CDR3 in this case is CASSLVTPGPFDGYTF. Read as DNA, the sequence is TGTGCCAGCAGCTTAGTTACGCCCGGGCCCTTTGATGGCTACACCTTC.